This T cell receptor (beta chain) was captured by sequencing in a study of human T cells and chemical hapten exposure. The study's findings and limits: Donors had alopecia, so their immune response may differ from healthy people's. There was a positive correlation between PT1 expanded TCR counts and patch test score.

The CDR3 totals 14 residues. Germline CDR1 LNHDA, CDR2 SQIVND (reference sequence). Trimming took 6 bases from V and 0 from J, leaving 9 bases between them. Per the authors' pipeline: With a range of about 20,000 to 690,600, the median per sample was roughly 95,000 TCRs. From the RACE reads, TCRdb called clonotypes with MiXCR, one entry per CDR3 protein. In this record, the V and J calls reflect TCRdb's handling and not the investigators' own analysis. The sample has 50,000 to 65,000 distinct CDR3 sequences; roughly 6.7% are singletons. The time point: pre-sensitization, week 0. Treatment specified: therapeutic diphenylcyclopropenone sensitization with weekly scalp DPC. The donor pool consisted of alopecia patients aged 18 to 70 years, considered suitable for DPC. This clonotype showed up many times. Its matching antigen is unknown.

The receptor's source is a woman aged 25 to 39 with alopecia areata. Some clones in this sample may be carry-over from other donors' samples. The chain uses TRBV19 and TRBJ1-5, with D uncertain. The source was whole blood, collected in connection with sensitization to the hapten diphenylcyclopropenone (DPC). This chain's CDR3 is CASSWGYSNQPQHF. CDR3 nucleotide sequence: TGTGCCAGTAGCTGGGGTTATAGCAATCAGCCCCAGCATTTT.